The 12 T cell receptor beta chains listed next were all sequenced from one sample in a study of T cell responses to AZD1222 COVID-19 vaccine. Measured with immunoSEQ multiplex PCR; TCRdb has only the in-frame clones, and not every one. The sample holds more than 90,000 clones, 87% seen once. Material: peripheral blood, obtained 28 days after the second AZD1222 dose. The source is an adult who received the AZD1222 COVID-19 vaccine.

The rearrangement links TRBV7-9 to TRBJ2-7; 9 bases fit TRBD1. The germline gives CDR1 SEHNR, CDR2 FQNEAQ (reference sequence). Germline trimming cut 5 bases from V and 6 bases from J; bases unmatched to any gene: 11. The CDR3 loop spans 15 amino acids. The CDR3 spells CASSPTPGQGREQYF. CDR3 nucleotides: TGTGCCAGCAGCCCCACCCCGGGACAGGGCCGCGAGCAGTACTTC.

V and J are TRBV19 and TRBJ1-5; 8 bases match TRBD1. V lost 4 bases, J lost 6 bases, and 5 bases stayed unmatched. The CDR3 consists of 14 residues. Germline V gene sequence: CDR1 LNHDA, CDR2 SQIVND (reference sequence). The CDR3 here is CASSTPGGGQPQHF. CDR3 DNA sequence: TGTGCCAGTAGTACCCCAGGGGGCGGTCAGCCCCAGCATTTT.

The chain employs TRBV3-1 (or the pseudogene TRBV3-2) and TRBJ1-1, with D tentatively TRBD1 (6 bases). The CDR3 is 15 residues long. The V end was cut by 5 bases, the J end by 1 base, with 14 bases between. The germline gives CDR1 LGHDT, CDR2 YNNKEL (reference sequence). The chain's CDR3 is CASSAYRAPNTEAFF. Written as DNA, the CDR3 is TGTGCCAGCAGCGCGTACAGGGCTCCGAACACTGAAGCTTTCTTT.

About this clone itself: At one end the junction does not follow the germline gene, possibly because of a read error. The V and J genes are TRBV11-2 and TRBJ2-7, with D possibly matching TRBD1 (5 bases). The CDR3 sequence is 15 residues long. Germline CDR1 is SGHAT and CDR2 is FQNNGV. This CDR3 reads CASSLDVGATYEQYF. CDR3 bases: TGTGCCAGCAGCCTAGATGTAGGGGCGACCTACGAGCAGTACTTC.

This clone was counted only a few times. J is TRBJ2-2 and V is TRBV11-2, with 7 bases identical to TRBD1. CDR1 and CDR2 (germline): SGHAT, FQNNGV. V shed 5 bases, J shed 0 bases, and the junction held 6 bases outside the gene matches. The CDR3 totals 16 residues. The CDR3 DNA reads TGTGCCAGCAGCCCGCAGGGACAGACGAACACCGGGGAGCTGTTTTTT. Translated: CASSPQGQTNTGELFF.

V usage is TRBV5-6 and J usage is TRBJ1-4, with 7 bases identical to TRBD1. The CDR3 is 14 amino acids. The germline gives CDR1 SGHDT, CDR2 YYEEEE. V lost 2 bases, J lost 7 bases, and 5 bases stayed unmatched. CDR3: CASSFDRVAEKLFF. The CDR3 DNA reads TGTGCCAGCAGCTTCGACAGGGTTGCTGAAAAACTGTTTTTT. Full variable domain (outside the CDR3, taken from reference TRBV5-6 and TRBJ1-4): DAGVTQSPTHLIKTRGQQVTLRCSPKSGHDTVSWYQQALGQGPQFIFQYYEEEERQRGNFPDRFSGHQFPNYSSELNVNALLLGDSALYLCASSFDRVAEKLFFGSGTQLSVL.

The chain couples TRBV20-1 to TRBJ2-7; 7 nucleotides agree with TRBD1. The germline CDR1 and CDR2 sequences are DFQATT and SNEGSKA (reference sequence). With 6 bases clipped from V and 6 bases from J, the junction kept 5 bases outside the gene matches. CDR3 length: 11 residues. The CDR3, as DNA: TGCAGTGCAAGGACAGGTTTCGAGCAGTACTTC. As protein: CSARTGFEQYF.

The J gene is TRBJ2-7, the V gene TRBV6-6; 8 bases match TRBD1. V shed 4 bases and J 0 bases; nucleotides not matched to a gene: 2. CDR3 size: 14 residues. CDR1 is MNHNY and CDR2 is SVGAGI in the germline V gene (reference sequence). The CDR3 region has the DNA TGTGCCAGCAGTTCGACAGGGGACTCCTACGAGCAGTACTTC. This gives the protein CASSSTGDSYEQYF.

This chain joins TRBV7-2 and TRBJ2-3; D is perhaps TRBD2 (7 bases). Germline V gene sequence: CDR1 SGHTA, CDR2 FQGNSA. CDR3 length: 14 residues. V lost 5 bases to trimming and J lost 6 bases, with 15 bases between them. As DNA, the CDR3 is TGTGCCAGCAGCAGGCGGGGGCCCCCGGATACGCAGTATTTT. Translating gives CASSRRGPPDTQYF.

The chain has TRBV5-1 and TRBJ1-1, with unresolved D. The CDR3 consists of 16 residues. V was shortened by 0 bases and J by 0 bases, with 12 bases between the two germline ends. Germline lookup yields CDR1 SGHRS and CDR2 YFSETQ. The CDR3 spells CASSLAGGLMNTEAFF. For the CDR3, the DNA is TGCGCCAGCAGCTTGGCTGGCGGGCTCATGAACACTGAAGCTTTCTTT.

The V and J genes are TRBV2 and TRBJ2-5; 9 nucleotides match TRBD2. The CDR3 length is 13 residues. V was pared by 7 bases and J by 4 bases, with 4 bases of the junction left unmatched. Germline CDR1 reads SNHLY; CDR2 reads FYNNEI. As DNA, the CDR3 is TGTGCCAGCAACGCGGGAGGGCGAGAGACCCAGTACTTC. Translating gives CASNAGGRETQYF.

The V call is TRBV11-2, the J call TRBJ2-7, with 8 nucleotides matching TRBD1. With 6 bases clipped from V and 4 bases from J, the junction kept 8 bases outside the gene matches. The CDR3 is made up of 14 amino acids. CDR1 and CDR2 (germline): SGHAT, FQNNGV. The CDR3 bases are TGTGCCAGCAGACCGACAGGGGTCGGGTACGAGCAGTACTTC. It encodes CASRPTGVGYEQYF. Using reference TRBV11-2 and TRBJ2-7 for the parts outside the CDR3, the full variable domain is EAGVAQSPRYKIIEKRQSVAFWCNPISGHATLYWYQQILGQGPKLLIQFQNNGVVDDSQLPKDRFSAERLKGVDSTLKIQPAKLEDSAVYLCASRPTGVGYEQYFGPGTRLTVT.